Following are 26 T cell receptor beta chains from one sample sequenced in a study of OX40 agonist ivuxolimab in advanced cancers. Clones were sequenced by immunoSEQ multiplex PCR, and TCRdb holds only the in-frame ones, with some missing. The sample includes 57,000 or so clones, 92% seen only once; the top ten take 0.55% to 0.8%. The sequences come from CD4+ or CD8+ T cells sorted from blood, collected in a trial of the OX40 agonist ivuxolimab. All receptors come from an adult with an advanced solid tumor such as melanoma, head and neck, liver or kidney cancer.

The chain is built from TRBV9 and TRBJ1-2, with 11 bases aligning to TRBD1. This CDR3 spans 16 amino acids. Germline CDR1 is SGDLS and CDR2 is YYNGEE. The V segment lost 4 bases and the J segment 1 base; nucleotides outside the gene matches: 6. CDR3 in DNA: TGTGCCAGCAGCAAGGGACAGGGGGGGCTTAACTATGGCTACACCTTC. This translates into CASSKGQGGLNYGYTF.

The chain uses TRBV27 and TRBJ1-1; D not resolved. The germline V gene encodes CDR1 MNHEY and CDR2 SMNVEV (reference sequence). This CDR3 spans 13 amino acids. V lost 3 bases, J lost 3 bases, and 8 bases lay in between. The CDR3 spells CASSFGAHTEAFF. In nucleotides, the CDR3 is TGTGCCAGCAGTTTCGGTGCGCACACTGAAGCTTTCTTT.

The chain combines TRBV6-5 with TRBJ2-7, with D unclear. Germline CDR1 MNHEY, CDR2 SVGAGI. V was cut by 4 bases and J by 2 bases, with 3 bases left in between. The CDR3 sequence is 11 residues long. The CDR3 DNA follows: TGTGCCAGCAGTTTAACCTACGAGCAGTACTTC. Translating gives CASSLTYEQYF.

This CDR3 is CASSLSLTDSYEQYF. In DNA form, the CDR3 reads TGCGCCAGCAGCCTAAGCTTAACAGACTCATACGAGCAGTACTTC. This chain links TRBV4-1 with TRBJ2-7, with unresolved D. The germline V gene has CDR1 MGHRA and CDR2 YSYEKL. Trimming pared 4 bases from V and 4 bases from J, leaving 17 bases between. The CDR3 is 15 amino acids.

This clone was recorded only once. V and J are TRBV5-1 and TRBJ2-2; D unclear. V was trimmed by 4 bases and J by 1 base, leaving 14 bases between them. The CDR3 spans 16 residues. Germline V gene data show CDR1 as SGHRS and CDR2 as YFSETQ. Here the CDR3 reads CASSPETALNTGELFF. The CDR3 DNA reads as TGCGCCAGCAGCCCCGAGACGGCCTTGAACACCGGGGAGCTGTTTTTT.

The chain combines TRBV9 with TRBJ2-1; 11 bases fit TRBD2. The CDR3 has 14 residues. Germline V CDR1 and CDR2: SGDLS, YYNGEE. The V and J ends lost 2 bases and 9 bases, in that order; junction bases with no gene match: 4. The CDR3 region has the DNA TGTGCCAGCAGCGTTAGCGGGGGGGCCACTGAGCAGTTCTTC. Translation: CASSVSGGATEQFF.

CDR3 protein: CASSQDARQETQYF. The CDR3 bases are TGTGCCAGCAGCCAAGACGCGAGACAAGAGACCCAGTACTTC. The V and J genes are TRBV4-2 and TRBJ2-5; the D is unclear. The CDR3 runs 14 residues. Trimming cost V 0 bases and J 2 bases, with 7 bases left between them. Germline V gene data show CDR1 as LGHNA and CDR2 as YNFKEQ.

V gene TRBV6-1 combines with J gene TRBJ1-1; 7 nucleotides line up with TRBD1. This CDR3 has 12 amino acids. Germline assignment: CDR1 MNHNS and CDR2 SASEGT. Trimming at V came to 7 bases and at J to 11 bases, leaving 10 bases not matched to a gene. The CDR3: CASTAQGIDAFF. For the CDR3, the DNA is TGTGCCAGCACCGCACAGGGGATCGATGCTTTCTTT.

V is TRBV19 and J is TRBJ1-1; D gene unclear. Germline CDR1 is LNHDA and CDR2 is SQIVND (reference sequence). The V end lost 7 bases, the J end lost 9 bases, and 15 bases lay between the germline ends. The length of the CDR3 is 12 residues. This CDR3 reads CASITHGVKAFF. In DNA form, the CDR3 reads TGTGCCAGTATCACCCACGGGGTAAAAGCTTTCTTT.

The chain carries TRBV15 and TRBJ1-2; TRBD1 aligns across 8 bases. The J segment lost 2 bases and the V segment lost 5 bases, leaving 7 bases of the junction unmatched. Germline CDR1 and CDR2: LNHNV and YYDKDF (reference sequence). This CDR3 has 15 amino acids. The DNA of the CDR3 is TGTGCCACCAGCCGTTCCGGGACAGGCAACTATGGCTACACCTTC. It yields the protein CATSRSGTGNYGYTF. The full variable domain, in which reference TRBV15 and TRBJ1-2 provide the parts outside the CDR3, is DAMVIQNPRYQVTQFGKPVTLSCSQTLNHNVMYWYQQKSSQAPKLLFHYYDKDFNNEADTPDNFQSRRPNTSFCFLDIRSPGLGDTAMYLCATSRSGTGNYGYTFGSGTRLTVV.

This rearrangement joins TRBV13 to TRBJ2-1, with a tentative D call TRBD2 (7 bases). V was clipped by 1 base and J by 4 bases, with 14 bases between them. This CDR3 comprises 16 residues. Germline assignment: CDR1 PRHDT and CDR2 FYEKMQ (reference sequence). In DNA, the CDR3 is TGTGCCAGCAGCTTAGCGGCGCGGGGGCGGTACAATGAGCAGTTCTTC. This translates into CASSLAARGRYNEQFF.

CDR3 loop: CASSQSRAGVCGMNTEAFF. The CDR3 DNA reads TGCGCCAGCAGTCAATCGAGAGCAGGGGTCTGTGGGATGAACACTGAAGCTTTCTTT. The chain has TRBV23-1 and TRBJ1-1; D might be TRBD1 (6 bases). TRBV23-1 is an ORF, and what it does is uncertain. Trimming took off 0 bases at V and 0 bases at J, with 20 bases between the two ends. The CDR3 contains 19 residues.

This CDR3 reads CASSLYGDPSYEQYF. The CDR3 DNA follows: TGTGCCAGCAGCTTATATGGGGACCCCTCCTACGAGCAGTACTTC. This chain joins TRBV7-6 and TRBJ2-7; tentatively, D is TRBD1 or TRBD2 (5 bases each). Per germline, CDR1 SGHVS and CDR2 FNYEAQ. This CDR3 comprises 15 residues. V lost 2 bases and J lost 0, with 11 bases in between.

The genes are TRBV18 and TRBJ1-1; 8 bases are a match to TRBD1. There are 19 residues in the CDR3. Germline V gene lookup returns CDR1 KGHSH and CDR2 LQKENI. The junction had 14 bases not matched to a gene; V was cut back by 0 bases and J by 2 bases. The CDR3 loop reads CASSPPDRGKRARNTEAFF. DNA of the CDR3: TGTGCCAGCTCACCACCCGACAGGGGCAAGAGGGCTCGTAACACTGAAGCTTTCTTT.

V and J are TRBV29-1 and TRBJ1-1, with no clear D. Trimming removed 1 base from V and 6 bases from J, with 12 bases in between. Germline CDR1 and CDR2: SQVTM and ANQGSEA. This CDR3 spans 13 amino acids. CDR3 residues: CSVEGDLGPEAFF. The CDR3 DNA follows: TGCAGCGTTGAAGGAGATCTAGGGCCTGAAGCTTTCTTT. Full variable domain (outside the CDR3, taken from reference TRBV29-1 and TRBJ1-1): SAVISQKPSRDICQRGTSLTIQCQVDSQVTMMFWYRQQPGQSLTLIATANQGSEATYESGFVIDKFPISRPNLTFSTLTVSNMSPEDSSIYLCSVEGDLGPEAFFGQGTRLTVV.

The chain carries TRBV18 and TRBJ2-6; 8 positions agree with TRBD1. Unmatched junction bases numbered 7, after V lost 3 bases and J lost 0 bases. This CDR3 is built from 18 residues. Germline V CDR1 and CDR2: KGHSH, LQKENI. CDR3 amino acids: CASSPTGGSFSGANVLTF. The CDR3 coding sequence is TGTGCCAGCTCACCTACAGGGGGGTCTTTCTCTGGGGCCAACGTCCTGACTTTC.

The chain recombines TRBV19 with TRBJ2-5; 8 bases fit TRBD1. Germline-derived CDR1 and CDR2 are LNHDA and SQIVND (reference sequence). Trimming at V came to 6 bases and at J to 0 bases, leaving 6 bases not matched to a gene. The CDR3 extends over 15 amino acids. The CDR3 nucleotides read TGTGCCAGTAGCCCAGGGGGCCAGTACCAAGAGACCCAGTACTTC. This sequence encodes CASSPGGQYQETQYF.

The chain employs TRBV11-2 and TRBJ2-7; 14 bases align to TRBD2. Germline CDR1 SGHAT, CDR2 FQNNGV. The V segment lost 4 bases and the J segment 3 bases; nucleotides outside the gene matches: 8. This CDR3 region has 17 residues. In DNA, the CDR3 is TGTGCCAGCAGCTCGGGAGGGACTAGCGGGAGAAACTACGAGCAGTACTTC. As protein: CASSSGGTSGRNYEQYF. Full variable domain (outside the CDR3, taken from reference TRBV11-2 and TRBJ2-7): EAGVAQSPRYKIIEKRQSVAFWCNPISGHATLYWYQQILGQGPKLLIQFQNNGVVDDSQLPKDRFSAERLKGVDSTLKIQPAKLEDSAVYLCASSSGGTSGRNYEQYFGPGTRLTVT.

The chain has TRBV5-1 and TRBJ1-2; D gene uncertain. The CDR3 is made up of 14 amino acids. Trimming left V 0 bases short and J 4 bases short, with 10 bases between. Germline CDR1 is SGHRS and CDR2 is YFSETQ. The CDR3 nucleotides are TGCGCCAGCAGCTTGGGGTCAGAAATCTATGGCTACACCTTC. Its protein product is CASSLGSEIYGYTF. Looking up the rest from reference TRBV5-1 and TRBJ1-2 gives the full variable domain: KAGVTQTPRYLIKTRGQQVTLSCSPISGHRSVSWYQQTPGQGLQFLFEYFSETQRNKGNFPGRFSGRQFSNSRSEMNVSTLELGDSALYLCASSLGSEIYGYTFGSGTRLTVV.

This sequence joins TRBV5-6 and TRBJ1-1, with TRBD1 matching 7 bases. The germline CDR1 and CDR2 sequences are SGHDT and YYEEEE. The CDR3 contains 14 residues. Losses at the gene ends were 2 bases for V and 1 base for J; bases not matched to a gene: 2. CDR3 region: CASSFTGANTEAFF. In DNA, the CDR3 is TGTGCCAGCAGCTTTACAGGGGCGAACACTGAAGCTTTCTTT. The full variable domain, in which reference TRBV5-6 and TRBJ1-1 provide the parts outside the CDR3, is DAGVTQSPTHLIKTRGQQVTLRCSPKSGHDTVSWYQQALGQGPQFIFQYYEEEERQRGNFPDRFSGHQFPNYSSELNVNALLLGDSALYLCASSFTGANTEAFFGQGTRLTVV.

The chain links TRBV13 to TRBJ1-4; D remains ambiguous. V lost 5 bases and J lost 0, with 4 bases in between. CDR1 is PRHDT and CDR2 is FYEKMQ in the germline V gene (reference sequence). CDR3 size: 13 residues. In DNA, the CDR3 is TGTGCCAGCAGCCGAGCAACTAATGAAAAACTGTTTTTT. Its protein product is CASSRATNEKLFF.

This chain joins TRBV7-9 and TRBJ1-2, with D unresolved. The germline V gene has CDR1 SEHNR and CDR2 FQNEAQ (reference sequence). The CDR3 is 13 amino acids. Trimming took 6 bases from V and 4 from J, leaving 12 bases between them. CDR3 protein: CASSSDTGYGYTF. The CDR3 DNA sequence: TGTGCCAGCAGTTCCGACACCGGCTATGGCTACACCTTC.

This clone has more than one count but fewer than ten. The DNA of the CDR3 is TGTGCCAGCTCACCACAGGGGCCTAACACCGGGGAGCTGTTTTTT. As protein: CASSPQGPNTGELFF. The chain joins TRBV18 to TRBJ2-2; the D gene is possibly TRBD1 (5 bases). Trimming left V 1 base short and J 2 bases short, with 8 bases between. The CDR3 has 15 residues. CDR1 KGHSH and CDR2 LQKENI come from the germline V gene.

The chain links TRBV20-1 to TRBJ2-1, with D maybe TRBD1 (6 bases). V was trimmed by 6 bases and J by 9 bases, leaving 9 bases between them. The CDR3 has 10 amino acids. Germline CDR1 DFQATT, CDR2 SNEGSKA (reference sequence). The CDR3 DNA reads as TGCAGTGCCAAAGGGGGTGAGCAGTTCTTC. As protein: CSAKGGEQFF.

This rearrangement joins TRBV5-1 to TRBJ1-4; 11 nucleotides agree with TRBD1. The germline V gene has CDR1 SGHRS and CDR2 YFSETQ. Losses at the gene ends were 2 bases for V and 8 bases for J; bases not matched to a gene: 2. CDR3 size: 14 residues. The CDR3 DNA follows: TGCGCCAGCAGCTTTGGGACAGGGGGAGAAAAACTGTTTTTT. Translated: CASSFGTGGEKLFF.

The chain couples TRBV5-6 to TRBJ1-2; TRBD1 might be the D (5 bases). The V gene's germline CDR1 is SGHDT and CDR2 YYEEEE. V was cut by 1 base and J by 6 bases, with 10 bases left in between. CDR3 length equals 13 residues. The CDR3 is CASSLRGGDGYTF. Written as DNA, the CDR3 is TGTGCCAGCAGCTTGAGGGGAGGCGATGGCTACACCTTC. The entire variable domain, with the rest obtained from reference TRBV5-6 and TRBJ1-2, is as follows: DAGVTQSPTHLIKTRGQQVTLRCSPKSGHDTVSWYQQALGQGPQFIFQYYEEEERQRGNFPDRFSGHQFPNYSSELNVNALLLGDSALYLCASSLRGGDGYTFGSGTRLTVV.